This entry describes one TCR beta chain. Its target is not known. Genomic DNA, serving as template, underwent TCR beta VDJ and CDR3 profiling. TCRdb reprocessed the reads via MiXCR and lists one record per CDR3 protein. The sample lists about 420,000 distinct CDR3 sequences, 55% to 70% occurring once. This sample stems from a study of CD8+CD57+ T cells in acquired aplastic anemia. Overall study: Average DNA yield from sorted CD4+ and CD8+ cells was approximately 3 ug. An average of about 10.8 million reads for CD4+ cells was obtained from healthy donors.

Whole-study findings and limits: In common between the patients and the controls were approximately 30 CD8+ CDR3 sequences. With respect to CD8+ Simpson's diversity, patients and controls did not differ significantly.

V lost 11 bases to trimming and J lost 0 bases; unmatched junction nucleotides: 9. The CDR3 covers 14 residues. Germline values: CDR1 ENHRY, CDR2 SYGVKD. The chain has TRBV10-3 and TRBJ1-2; 7 bases fit TRBD1. This TCR derives from a human donor in good health, serving as a control. The sample taken for sequencing was sorted CD4+, CD8+, or CD8+CD57+ T cells (not recorded which) from PBMCs. The CDR3 loop is CAAAGTAANYGYTF. The CDR3 DNA follows: TGTGCCGCCGCAGGGACAGCAGCTAACTATGGCTACACCTTC.